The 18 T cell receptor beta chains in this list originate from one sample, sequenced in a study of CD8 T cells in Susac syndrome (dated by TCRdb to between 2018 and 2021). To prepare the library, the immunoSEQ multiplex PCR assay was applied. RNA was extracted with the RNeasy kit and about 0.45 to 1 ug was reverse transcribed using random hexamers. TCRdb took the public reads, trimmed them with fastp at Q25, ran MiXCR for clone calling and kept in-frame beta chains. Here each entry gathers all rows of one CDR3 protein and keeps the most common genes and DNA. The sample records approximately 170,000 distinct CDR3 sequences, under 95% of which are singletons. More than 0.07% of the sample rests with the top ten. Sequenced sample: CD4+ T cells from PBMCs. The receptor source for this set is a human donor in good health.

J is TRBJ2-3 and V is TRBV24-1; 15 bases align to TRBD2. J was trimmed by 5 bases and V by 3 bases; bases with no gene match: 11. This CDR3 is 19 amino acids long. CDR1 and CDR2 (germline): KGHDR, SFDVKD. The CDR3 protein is CATSDDAGTSGRRGDTQYF. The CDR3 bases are TGTGCCACCAGTGATGACGCCGGGACTAGCGGGAGGAGGGGAGATACGCAGTATTTT.

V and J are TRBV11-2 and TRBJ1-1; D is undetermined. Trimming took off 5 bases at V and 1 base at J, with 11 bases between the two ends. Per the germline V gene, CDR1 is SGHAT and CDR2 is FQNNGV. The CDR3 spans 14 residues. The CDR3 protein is CASSPRWGNTEAFF. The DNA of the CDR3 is TGTGCCAGCAGCCCGAGGTGGGGGAACACTGAAGCTTTCTTT.

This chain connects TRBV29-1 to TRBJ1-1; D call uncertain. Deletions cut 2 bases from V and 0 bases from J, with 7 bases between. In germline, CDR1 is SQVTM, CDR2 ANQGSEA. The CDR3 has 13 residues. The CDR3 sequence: CSVEQRLNTEAFF. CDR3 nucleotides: TGCAGCGTTGAACAGAGATTGAACACTGAAGCTTTCTTT.

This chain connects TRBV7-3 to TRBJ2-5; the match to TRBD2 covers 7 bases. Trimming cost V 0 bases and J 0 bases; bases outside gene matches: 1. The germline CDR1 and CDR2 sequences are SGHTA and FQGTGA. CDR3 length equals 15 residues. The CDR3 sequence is CASSLTGGNQETQYF. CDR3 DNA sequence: TGTGCCAGCAGCTTAACCGGGGGGAACCAAGAGACCCAGTACTTC.

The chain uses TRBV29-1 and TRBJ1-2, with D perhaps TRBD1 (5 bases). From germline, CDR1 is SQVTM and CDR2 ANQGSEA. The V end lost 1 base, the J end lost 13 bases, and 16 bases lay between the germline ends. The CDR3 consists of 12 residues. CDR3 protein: CSVEGAGEMTTF. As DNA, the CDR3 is TGCAGCGTTGAAGGGGCGGGGGAGATGACCACCTTC.

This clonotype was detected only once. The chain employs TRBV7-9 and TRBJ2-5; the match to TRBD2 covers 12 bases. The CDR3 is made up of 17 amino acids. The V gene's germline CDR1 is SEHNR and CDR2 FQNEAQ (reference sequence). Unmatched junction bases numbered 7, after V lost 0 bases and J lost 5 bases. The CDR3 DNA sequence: TGTGCCAGCAGCTTAGCGCGACTAGCGGGGGTTAAGGAGACCCAGTACTTC. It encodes CASSLARLAGVKETQYF. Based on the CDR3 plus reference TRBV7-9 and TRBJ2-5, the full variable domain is DTGVSQNPRHKITKRGQNVTFRCDPISEHNRLYWYRQTLGQGPEFLTYFQNEAQLEKSRLLSDRFSAERPKGSFSTLEIQRTEQGDSAMYLCASSLARLAGVKETQYFGPGTRLLVL.

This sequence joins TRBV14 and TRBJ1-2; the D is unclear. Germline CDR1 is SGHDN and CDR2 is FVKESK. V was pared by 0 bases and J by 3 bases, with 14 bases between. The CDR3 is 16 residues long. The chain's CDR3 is CASSQELADGYYGYTF. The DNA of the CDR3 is TGTGCCAGCAGCCAAGAATTGGCAGACGGGTACTATGGCTACACCTTC.

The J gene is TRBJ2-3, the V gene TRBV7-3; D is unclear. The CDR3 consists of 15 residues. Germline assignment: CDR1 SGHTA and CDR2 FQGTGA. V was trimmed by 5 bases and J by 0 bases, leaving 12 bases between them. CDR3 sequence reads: CASSPDGPSTDTQYF. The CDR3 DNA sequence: TGTGCCAGCAGCCCAGATGGACCTAGCACAGATACGCAGTATTTT.

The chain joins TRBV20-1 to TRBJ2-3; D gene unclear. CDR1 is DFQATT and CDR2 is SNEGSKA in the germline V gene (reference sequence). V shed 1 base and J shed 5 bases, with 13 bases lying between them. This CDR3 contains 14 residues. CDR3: CSARVPLGQDTQYF. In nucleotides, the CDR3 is TGCAGTGCTAGAGTCCCGCTCGGTCAAGATACGCAGTATTTT.

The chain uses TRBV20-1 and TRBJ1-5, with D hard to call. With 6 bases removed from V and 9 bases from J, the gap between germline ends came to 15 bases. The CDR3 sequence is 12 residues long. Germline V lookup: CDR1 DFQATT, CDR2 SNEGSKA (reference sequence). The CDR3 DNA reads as TGCAGTGCCCCTTCTCAGTCAGGGCCCCAGCATTTT. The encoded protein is CSAPSQSGPQHF.

CDR3 DNA sequence: TGCGCCAGCAGCTTGCAGCGGGTACTCACCGGGGAGCTGTTTTTT. The encoded protein is CASSLQRVLTGELFF. V and J are TRBV5-1 and TRBJ2-2, with a tentative D call TRBD2 (6 bases). V shed 1 base and J shed 4 bases, with 11 bases lying between them. This CDR3 spans 15 amino acids. CDR1 and CDR2 from the germline V gene are SGHRS and YFSETQ.

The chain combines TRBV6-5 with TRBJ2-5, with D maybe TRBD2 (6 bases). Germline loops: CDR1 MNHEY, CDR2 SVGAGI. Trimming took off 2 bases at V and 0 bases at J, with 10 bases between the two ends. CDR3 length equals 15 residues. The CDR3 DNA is TGTGCCAGCAGTTACGATGGGGACTACCAAGAGACCCAGTACTTC. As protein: CASSYDGDYQETQYF.

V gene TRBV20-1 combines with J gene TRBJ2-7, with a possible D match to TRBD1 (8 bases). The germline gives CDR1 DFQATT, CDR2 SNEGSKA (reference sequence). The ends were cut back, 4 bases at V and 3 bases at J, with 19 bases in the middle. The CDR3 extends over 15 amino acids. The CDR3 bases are TGCAGTGCTAAATCCTACAGGGGGGGTCTCTACGAGCAGTACTTC. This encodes CSAKSYRGGLYEQYF.

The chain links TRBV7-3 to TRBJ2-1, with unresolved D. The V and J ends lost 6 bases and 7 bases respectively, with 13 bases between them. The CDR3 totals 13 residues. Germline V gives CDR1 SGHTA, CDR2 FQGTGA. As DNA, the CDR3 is TGTGCCAGCAGTCCAGGCCCGTTAAATGAGCAGTTCTTC. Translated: CASSPGPLNEQFF. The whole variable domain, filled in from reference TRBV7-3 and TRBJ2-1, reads GAGVSQTPSNKVTEKGKYVELRCDPISGHTALYWYRQSLGQGPEFLIYFQGTGAADDSGLPNDRFFAVRPEGSVSTLKIQRTERGDSAVYLCASSPGPLNEQFFGPGTRLTVL.

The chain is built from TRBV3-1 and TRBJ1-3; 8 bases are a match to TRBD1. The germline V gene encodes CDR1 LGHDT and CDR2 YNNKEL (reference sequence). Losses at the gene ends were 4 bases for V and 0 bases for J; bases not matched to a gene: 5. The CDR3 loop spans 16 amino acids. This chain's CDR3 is CASSRDRGTSGNTIYF. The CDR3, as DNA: TGTGCCAGCAGCCGAGACAGGGGAACCTCTGGAAACACCATATATTTT.

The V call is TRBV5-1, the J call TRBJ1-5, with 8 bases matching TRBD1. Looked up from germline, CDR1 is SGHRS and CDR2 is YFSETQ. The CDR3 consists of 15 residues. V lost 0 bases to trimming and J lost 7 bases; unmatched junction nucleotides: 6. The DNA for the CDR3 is TGCGCCAGCAGCTTGGGGACAGGGTTGAGGCAGCCCCAGCATTTT. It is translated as CASSLGTGLRQPQHF. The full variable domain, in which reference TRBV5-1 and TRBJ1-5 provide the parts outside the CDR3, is KAGVTQTPRYLIKTRGQQVTLSCSPISGHRSVSWYQQTPGQGLQFLFEYFSETQRNKGNFPGRFSGRQFSNSRSEMNVSTLELGDSALYLCASSLGTGLRQPQHFGDGTRLSIL.

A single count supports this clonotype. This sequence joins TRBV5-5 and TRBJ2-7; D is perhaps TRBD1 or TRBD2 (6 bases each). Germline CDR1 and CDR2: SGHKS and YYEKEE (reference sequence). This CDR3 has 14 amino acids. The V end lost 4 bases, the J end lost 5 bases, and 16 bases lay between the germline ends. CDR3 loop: CASSTGGAGDEQYF. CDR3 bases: TGTGCCAGCAGCACCGGCGGGGCAGGGGACGAGCAGTACTTC. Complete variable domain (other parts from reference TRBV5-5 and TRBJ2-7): DAGVTQSPTHLIKTRGQQVTLRCSPISGHKSVSWYQQVLGQGPQFIFQYYEKEERGRGNFPDRFSARQFPNYSSELNVNALLLGDSALYLCASSTGGAGDEQYFGPGTRLTVT.

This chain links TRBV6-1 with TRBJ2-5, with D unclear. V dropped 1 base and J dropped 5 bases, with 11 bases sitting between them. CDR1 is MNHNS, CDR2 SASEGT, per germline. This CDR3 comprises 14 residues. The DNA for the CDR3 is TGTGCCAGCAGTGAAGGGACGTTAGCTGAGACCCAGTACTTC. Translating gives CASSEGTLAETQYF.